This section outlines one TCR beta chain sequence together with its context. Random hexamers primed reverse transcription of about 0.5 to 1 ug RNA. TCRdb processed the immunoSEQ multiplex PCR reads anew with MiXCR; each CDR3 protein has one entry. The sample has hundreds of thousands of distinct CDR3 sequences, less than 96% seen once. The sample belongs to a study of CD8 T cells in Susac syndrome. On the study more broadly: Treatment at blood withdrawal was none, corticosteroids, or intravenous immunoglobulin alone in Susac syndrome patients.

V gave up 1 base and J gave up 5 bases, with 11 bases separating them. This CDR3 is 13 amino acids long. Germline assignment: CDR1 DFQATT and CDR2 SNEGSKA (reference sequence). The sequence derives from a human donor with Susac syndrome. The chain recombines TRBV20-1 with TRBJ1-1; D gene unclear. The sample consisted of CD4+ T cells from PBMCs. CDR3 in amino acids: CSARGPSRTEAFF. The DNA for the CDR3 is TGCAGTGCTAGAGGCCCATCGAGGACTGAAGCTTTCTTT.